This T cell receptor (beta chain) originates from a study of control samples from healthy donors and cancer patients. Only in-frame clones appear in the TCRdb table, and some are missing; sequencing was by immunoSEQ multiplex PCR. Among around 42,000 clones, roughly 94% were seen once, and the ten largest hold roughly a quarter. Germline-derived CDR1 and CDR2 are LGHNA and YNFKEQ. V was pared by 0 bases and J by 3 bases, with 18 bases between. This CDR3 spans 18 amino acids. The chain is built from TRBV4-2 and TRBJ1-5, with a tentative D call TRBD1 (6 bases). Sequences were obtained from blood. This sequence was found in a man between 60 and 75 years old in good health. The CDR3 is CASSQDRAGAFSNQPQHF. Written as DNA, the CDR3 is TGTGCCAGCAGCCAAGATAGGGCGGGGGCCTTTTCCAATCAGCCCCAGCATTTT.